Each of the 28 T cell receptor beta chains below was sequenced from the same sample in a study of blood T cell repertoires in COVID-19. Here immunoSEQ multiplex PCR was the method, and the copy in TCRdb shows in-frame clones only, minus some. The profile shows around 15,000 clones, approximately 80% of them singletons. Sequenced material: peripheral blood. All receptors come from a man older than 75 with active COVID-19.

This chain connects TRBV6-5 to TRBJ1-3, with 8 bases lining up with TRBD1. The CDR3 is 14 residues long. CDR1 MNHEY and CDR2 SVGAGI come from the germline V gene. Trimming cost V 8 bases and J 4 bases; bases outside gene matches: 7. CDR3 region: CASSAGTGGNTIYF. The DNA for the CDR3 is TGTGCCAGCTCCGCCGGGACAGGAGGAAACACCATATATTTT.

This chain links TRBV19 with TRBJ1-1; D is possibly TRBD1 (6 bases). This CDR3 comprises 15 residues. The V and J ends lost 4 bases and 1 base respectively, with 13 bases between them. The germline V gene has CDR1 LNHDA and CDR2 SQIVND (reference sequence). CDR3 in DNA: TGTGCCAGTAGTAGAGACAGGTCTGGGAACACTGAAGCTTTCTTT. It encodes CASSRDRSGNTEAFF.

The rearrangement joins TRBV25-1 to TRBJ2-2, with D hard to call. The length of the CDR3 is 15 residues. CDR1 and CDR2 (germline): MGHDK, SYGVNS. Trimming shortened V by 7 bases and J by 4 bases, and 16 bases separated the two germline ends. The CDR3 bases are TGTGCCAGCACCCCCGGCCGCGGCACCACCGGGGAGCTGTTTTTT. Translation: CASTPGRGTTGELFF.

This clone was counted a few times. The chain carries TRBV10-1 and TRBJ1-6, with a possible D match to TRBD1 (6 bases). V was pared by 6 bases and J by 7 bases, with 10 bases between. Germline V gene lookup returns CDR1 WNHNN and CDR2 SYGVQD (reference sequence). The CDR3 loop spans 13 amino acids. In DNA form, the CDR3 reads TGCGCCAGCAGCGGACAGAAAAATTCACCCCTCCACTTT. It is translated as CASSGQKNSPLHF.

The V call is TRBV7-9, the J call TRBJ1-1, with TRBD1 matching over 8 bases. This CDR3 contains 15 residues. V lost 5 bases, J lost 6 bases, and 11 bases stayed unmatched. Germline CDR1 SEHNR, CDR2 FQNEAQ (reference sequence). The CDR3 bases are TGTGCCAGCAGCCGTCAAGACAGGGGATGGTCTGAAGCTTTCTTT. Amino acids: CASSRQDRGWSEAFF.

This chain uses TRBV11-2 with TRBJ2-7; TRBD1 matches 8 bases. V was pared by 0 bases and J by 2 bases, with 6 bases of the junction left unmatched. Per germline, CDR1 SGHAT and CDR2 FQNNGV. The CDR3 length is 16 residues. The DNA for the CDR3 is TGTGCCAGCAGCTTAGATGGCAGGGGGCAACCCTACGAGCAGTACTTC. Residues: CASSLDGRGQPYEQYF.

In regard to this clone: The identical CDR3 is also encoded by other nucleotide sequences in the sample. V and J are TRBV5-1 and TRBJ2-6, with 10 nucleotides matching TRBD1. CDR1 is SGHRS, CDR2 YFSETQ, per germline. CDR3 length equals 16 residues. After removal of 4 bases from V and 4 bases from J, the junction contained 5 bases not matched to a gene. The CDR3 sequence: CASSPTGGAGANVLTF. The CDR3 nucleotides read TGCGCCAGCAGCCCGACAGGGGGCGCCGGGGCCAACGTCCTGACTTTC.

The chain combines TRBV5-1 with TRBJ2-3; 12 positions match TRBD2. With V trimmed by 0 bases and J by 3 bases, 5 bases remained unmatched. Per the germline V gene, CDR1 is SGHRS and CDR2 is YFSETQ. The CDR3 is made up of 17 amino acids. The CDR3 DNA is TGCGCCAGCAGCTTGGGGACTAGCGGGACCGTGACAGATACGCAGTATTTT. Protein product: CASSLGTSGTVTDTQYF.

This clone was picked up a small number of times. The chain combines TRBV19 with TRBJ2-2, with TRBD1 identical over 7 bases. Germline assignment: CDR1 LNHDA and CDR2 SQIVND (reference sequence). The CDR3 is 18 amino acids. V lost 3 bases and J lost 7; bases outside the gene matches: 17. The CDR3 DNA reads as TGTGCCAGTAGTATGGAGGACAGGCCTCAACTAGTGAACGGGGAGCTGTTTTTT. Protein sequence: CASSMEDRPQLVNGELFF. Looking up the rest from reference TRBV19 and TRBJ2-2 gives the full variable domain: DGGITQSPKYLFRKEGQNVTLSCEQNLNHDAMYWYRQDPGQGLRLIYYSQIVNDFQKGDIAEGYSVSREKKESFPLTVTSAQKNPTAFYLCASSMEDRPQLVNGELFFGEGSRLTVL.

The rearrangement links TRBV9 to TRBJ2-3; 10 nucleotides line up with TRBD2. From germline, CDR1 is SGDLS and CDR2 YYNGEE. The J segment lost 0 bases and the V segment lost 3 bases, leaving 4 bases of the junction unmatched. The CDR3 contains 16 residues. The CDR3 nucleotides are TGTGCCAGCAGCGCCTTGACTAGCGGGAGCACAGATACGCAGTATTTT. Encoded protein: CASSALTSGSTDTQYF. Together with reference TRBV9 and TRBJ2-3, the CDR3 gives the full variable domain: DSGVTQTPKHLITATGQRVTLRCSPRSGDLSVYWYQQSLDQGLQFLIQYYNGEERAKGNILERFSAQQFPDLHSELNLSSLELGDSALYFCASSALTSGSTDTQYFGPGTRLTVL.

This clone has only a few counts. CDR3 residues: CATASGTSGRRADTQYF. The DNA of the CDR3 is TGTGCCACCGCCTCCGGGACTAGCGGGAGGCGGGCAGATACGCAGTATTTT. This chain joins TRBV24-1 and TRBJ2-3, with TRBD2 matching 15 bases. Germline V gene sequence: CDR1 KGHDR, CDR2 SFDVKD. There are 17 residues in the CDR3. The V segment lost 9 bases and the J segment 4 bases; nucleotides outside the gene matches: 10.

V gene TRBV6-2 or TRBV6-3 combines with J gene TRBJ2-1, with 9 nucleotides matching TRBD2. Per the germline V gene, CDR1 is MNHEY and CDR2 is SVGEGT. The V and J ends lost 4 bases and 7 bases, in that order; junction bases with no gene match: 8. The CDR3 extends over 15 amino acids. The CDR3 loop reads CASSSREGLGNEQFF. In DNA form, the CDR3 reads TGTGCCAGCAGTTCGCGGGAGGGCCTGGGAAATGAGCAGTTCTTC.

V gene TRBV2 combines with J gene TRBJ2-3, with TRBD1 identical over 7 bases. Germline CDR1 SNHLY, CDR2 FYNNEI. The CDR3 runs to 16 residues. V lost 5 bases to trimming and J lost 2 bases; unmatched junction nucleotides: 10. The CDR3 nucleotides read TGTGCCAGCAGTAGATACAGGGGCGGTTACACAGATACGCAGTATTTT. This gives the protein CASSRYRGGYTDTQYF.

The chain uses TRBV28 and TRBJ2-1, with 11 nucleotides matching TRBD2. The germline CDR1 and CDR2 sequences are MDHEN and SYDVKM. The CDR3 has 15 residues. J gave up 1 base and V 6 bases, and 2 bases lay outside the gene matches. CDR3 sequence reads: CASSVAGGSYNEQFF. CDR3 bases: TGTGCCAGCAGCGTAGCGGGGGGGTCCTACAATGAGCAGTTCTTC.

This clone was observed once. The chain is built from TRBV5-1 and TRBJ1-4; TRBD1 might be the D (5 bases). CDR1 and CDR2 from the germline V gene are SGHRS and YFSETQ. Deletions cut 4 bases from V and 6 bases from J, with 16 bases between. The CDR3 contains 15 residues. The CDR3 DNA sequence: TGCGCCAGCAGCCCGAAGGGGTGGAGGGATGAAAAACTGTTTTTT. Amino acids: CASSPKGWRDEKLFF.

A few counts support this clone. The chain uses TRBV5-1 and TRBJ2-7, with 8 positions matching TRBD1. V dropped 4 bases and J dropped 0; count of bases not matched to a gene: 6. This CDR3 is built from 15 residues. The V gene's germline CDR1 is SGHRS and CDR2 YFSETQ. The DNA for the CDR3 is TGCGCCAGCAGCCGGGGACAGGCGAGCTCCTACGAGCAGTACTTC. It is translated as CASSRGQASSYEQYF.

The rearrangement uses TRBV5-5 and TRBJ2-7, with TRBD2 identical over 9 bases. The germline CDR1 and CDR2 sequences are SGHKS and YYEKEE (reference sequence). The ends lost 0 bases at V and 6 bases at J; junction bases unmatched: 7. CDR3 length: 15 amino acids. The CDR3 is CASSLEASGMSEQYF. DNA for the CDR3: TGTGCCAGCAGCTTGGAGGCTAGCGGGATGAGCGAGCAGTACTTC.

The chain employs TRBV9 and TRBJ1-1, with 7 bases matching TRBD1. Germline loops: CDR1 SGDLS, CDR2 YYNGEE. CDR3 length equals 13 residues. J was trimmed by 5 bases and V by 4 bases; bases with no gene match: 5. The CDR3 is CASSHRGGTEAFF. The CDR3 region has the DNA TGTGCCAGCAGCCACAGGGGTGGTACTGAAGCTTTCTTT.

This clone showed up just once. The chain is built from TRBV10-1 and TRBJ2-1, with D perhaps matching TRBD1 (5 bases). The V gene's germline CDR1 is WNHNN and CDR2 SYGVQD (reference sequence). V lost 4 bases, J lost 10 bases, and 20 bases lay in between. This CDR3 comprises 15 residues. CDR3 loop: CASSAVVLGQGEQFF. CDR3 bases: TGCGCCAGCAGTGCGGTGGTTTTAGGGCAGGGAGAGCAGTTCTTC.

The gene calls are TRBV28 and TRBJ1-1; 7 nucleotides match TRBD1. Germline V gives CDR1 MDHEN, CDR2 SYDVKM. J gave up 3 bases and V 2 bases, and 12 bases lay outside the gene matches. The CDR3 loop spans 17 amino acids. CDR3 in amino acids: CASSLLGVQGLDTEAFF. CDR3 coding DNA: TGTGCCAGCAGTTTACTCGGGGTACAGGGGTTGGACACTGAAGCTTTCTTT.

The chain carries TRBV5-4 and TRBJ2-1; perhaps TRBD2 as D (6 bases). Germline V gene sequence: CDR1 SGHNT, CDR2 YYREEE (reference sequence). The CDR3 has 14 amino acids. The ends were cut back, 1 base at V and 5 bases at J, with 10 bases in the middle. The CDR3 sequence is CASSLRLANNEQFF. The CDR3 coding sequence is TGTGCCAGCAGCTTGCGGCTAGCGAACAATGAGCAGTTCTTC.

The chain recombines TRBV5-1 with TRBJ2-7, with 7 bases matching TRBD2. V was clipped by 2 bases and J by 4 bases; unmatched bases: 6. The CDR3 consists of 14 residues. Germline V lookup: CDR1 SGHRS, CDR2 YFSETQ. The CDR3 region is CASSFGSGGYEQYF. For the CDR3, the DNA is TGCGCCAGCAGCTTCGGGTCGGGAGGATACGAGCAGTACTTC.

This chain connects TRBV6-2 or TRBV6-3 to TRBJ1-5; 10 nucleotides align to TRBD1. Per the germline V gene, CDR1 is MNHEY and CDR2 is SVGEGT. With 5 bases clipped from V and 4 bases from J, the junction kept 5 bases outside the gene matches. The CDR3 spans 15 residues. For the CDR3, the DNA is TGTGCCAGCAGTAAAGACAGGGGGCATAATCAGCCCCAGCATTTT. Translating gives CASSKDRGHNQPQHF.

CDR3: CASSFGGNPSYEQYF. In DNA form, the CDR3 reads TGTGCCAGCAGCTTTGGGGGGAATCCCTCCTACGAGCAGTACTTC. The rearrangement links TRBV5-4 to TRBJ2-7; weak D call: TRBD2 (6 bases). The CDR3 covers 15 residues. V lost 2 bases to trimming and J lost 0 bases, with 12 bases between them. Germline V gives CDR1 SGHNT, CDR2 YYREEE (reference sequence).

This CDR3 reads CASSEMAAPTYEQYF. The CDR3, as DNA: TGTGCCAGCTCCGAAATGGCCGCCCCGACCTACGAGCAGTACTTC. The chain combines TRBV18 with TRBJ2-7; no clear D. The V end was cut by 6 bases, the J end by 2 bases, with 17 bases between. The CDR3 contains 15 residues. Germline V lookup: CDR1 KGHSH, CDR2 LQKENI.

J is TRBJ2-7 and V is TRBV7-8; possibly TRBD2 for D (7 bases). From germline, CDR1 is SGHVS and CDR2 FQNEAQ. V was pared by 5 bases and J by 0 bases, with 14 bases between. There are 15 residues in the CDR3. The CDR3 loop is CASSTRGGLSYEQYF. CDR3 nucleotides: TGTGCCAGCAGCACAAGGGGGGGACTCTCCTACGAGCAGTACTTC.

The chain carries TRBV6-5 and TRBJ1-4; D unresolved. Germline assignment: CDR1 MNHEY and CDR2 SVGAGI. V lost 0 bases and J 5 bases, leaving 7 bases between the germline ends. The CDR3 loop spans 14 amino acids. The DNA of the CDR3 is TGTGCCAGCAGTTACTCCGGGGTCAATGAAAAACTGTTTTTT. It is translated as CASSYSGVNEKLFF.

CDR3 DNA: TGTGCCAGCAGCGAATCCCCTTCCTCCGGCTACGAGCAGTACTTC. It codes for CASSESPSSGYEQYF. The J gene is TRBJ2-7, the V gene TRBV9; D is uncertain. The ends were cut back, 3 bases at V and 3 bases at J, with 16 bases in the middle. This CDR3 comprises 15 residues. In germline, CDR1 is SGDLS, CDR2 YYNGEE.